The 25 T cell receptor beta chains below all came from one sample that was sequenced in a study of cytomegalovirus exposure and HLA in healthy donors. The PCR used 60 Vbeta and 13 Jbeta primers. Only in-frame clones appear in the TCRdb table, and some are missing; sequencing was by immunoSEQ multiplex PCR. Of approximately 140,000 clones in the sample, roughly 79% were seen once. Material: PBMCs. All receptors derive from a boy between 2 and 15 years old in good health and CMV-seronegative.

This clone has a single count. J is TRBJ2-5 and V is TRBV5-4, with 10 bases identical to TRBD1. V shed 4 bases and J 4 bases; nucleotides not matched to a gene: 10. The CDR3 is 16 residues long. The germline V gene has CDR1 SGHNT and CDR2 YYREEE (reference sequence). The CDR3 coding sequence is TGTGCCAGCAGCACTTTGACAGGGGGCGATTTAGAGACCCAGTACTTC. Translation gives CASSTLTGGDLETQYF.

The chain is built from TRBV7-9 and TRBJ2-5; D possibly corresponds to TRBD2 (5 bases). V gave up 3 bases and J gave up 0 bases, with 14 bases separating them. The length of the CDR3 is 16 residues. The germline CDR1 and CDR2 sequences are SEHNR and FQNEAQ (reference sequence). The DNA for the CDR3 is TGTGCCAGCAGCTTCGCGGGCGGCGCGTACCAAGAGACCCAGTACTTC. It is translated as CASSFAGGAYQETQYF.

The chain has TRBV19 and TRBJ2-7; D unclear. Germline loops: CDR1 LNHDA, CDR2 SQIVND (reference sequence). The CDR3 is 13 amino acids. V lost 5 bases and J lost 3, with 11 bases in between. The DNA of the CDR3 is TGTGCCAGTAGTCCCACCCCGGGCTACGAGCAGTACTTC. As protein: CASSPTPGYEQYF.

The genes are TRBV5-4 and TRBJ2-7; 11 bases are shared with TRBD1. CDR1 is SGHNT and CDR2 is YYREEE in the germline V gene (reference sequence). Germline trimming cut 9 bases from V and 4 bases from J; bases unmatched to any gene: 3. There are 12 residues in the CDR3. For the CDR3, the DNA is TGTGCCACTGGACAGGGGGCTTACGAGCAGTACTTC. It yields the protein CATGQGAYEQYF.

This chain uses TRBV2 with TRBJ1-1; 9 bases are a match to TRBD1. The V gene's germline CDR1 is SNHLY and CDR2 FYNNEI. With V trimmed by 6 bases and J by 6 bases, 11 bases remained unmatched. This CDR3 is 15 amino acids long. CDR3 sequence: CASRGDRATGAEAFF. The CDR3 DNA sequence: TGTGCCAGCAGGGGGGACAGGGCTACTGGGGCTGAAGCTTTCTTT. Supplemented by reference TRBV2 and TRBJ1-1, the full variable domain reads EPEVTQTPSHQVTQMGQEVILRCVPISNHLYFYWYRQILGQKVEFLVSFYNNEISEKSEIFDDQFSVERPDGSNFTLKIRSTKLEDSAMYFCASRGDRATGAEAFFGQGTRLTVV.

The V and J genes are TRBV7-8 and TRBJ1-1, with D possibly matching TRBD1 (5 bases). The CDR3 contains 14 residues. From germline, CDR1 is SGHVS and CDR2 FQNEAQ. V shed 3 bases and J shed 2 bases, with 10 bases lying between them. The CDR3 nucleotides read TGTGCCAGCAGCTTGTCGGGACTCAACACTGAAGCTTTCTTT. Protein sequence: CASSLSGLNTEAFF.

The V call is TRBV29-1, the J call TRBJ2-3; 7 nucleotides align to TRBD2. CDR1 and CDR2 from the germline V gene are SQVTM and ANQGSEA. This CDR3 spans 13 amino acids. After removal of 5 bases from V and 2 bases from J, the junction contained 4 bases not matched to a gene. The DNA for the CDR3 is TGCAGCGTTTCTGGACTAGACACAGATACGCAGTATTTT. Translated, it gives CSVSGLDTDTQYF.

The chain combines TRBV7-2 with TRBJ2-1; weak D call: TRBD2 (6 bases). Trimming cost V 3 bases and J 7 bases, with 13 bases left between them. This CDR3 contains 14 residues. CDR1 SGHTA and CDR2 FQGNSA come from the germline V gene. The CDR3 DNA reads as TGTGCCAGCAGCTTGGGCGGGATGAAAAATGAGCAGTTCTTC. Amino acid sequence: CASSLGGMKNEQFF.

The rearrangement uses TRBV5-5 and TRBJ2-6, with a weak D call TRBD2 (7 bases). V lost 0 bases and J 0 bases, leaving 19 bases between the germline ends. Germline-derived CDR1 and CDR2 are SGHKS and YYEKEE (reference sequence). This CDR3 is built from 20 residues. The CDR3 protein is CASSLAFRGGVDSGANVLTF. The CDR3 nucleotides read TGTGCCAGCAGCTTGGCCTTCAGGGGAGGGGTGGACTCTGGGGCCAACGTCCTGACTTTC. Drawing the rest from reference TRBV5-5 and TRBJ2-6, the complete variable domain is DAGVTQSPTHLIKTRGQQVTLRCSPISGHKSVSWYQQVLGQGPQFIFQYYEKEERGRGNFPDRFSARQFPNYSSELNVNALLLGDSALYLCASSLAFRGGVDSGANVLTFGAGSRLTVL.

The V and J genes are TRBV19 and TRBJ1-4; tentatively, D is TRBD1 (5 bases). Germline CDR1 LNHDA, CDR2 SQIVND (reference sequence). The CDR3 sequence is 15 residues long. V dropped 1 base and J dropped 6 bases, with 12 bases sitting between them. CDR3 region: CASSIAEGPDEKLFF. The CDR3 DNA follows: TGTGCCAGTAGTATAGCGGAGGGGCCGGATGAAAAACTGTTTTTT.

The rearrangement links TRBV5-4 to TRBJ2-7, with 8 bases that match TRBD2. Germline assignment: CDR1 SGHNT and CDR2 YYREEE (reference sequence). The CDR3 contains 15 residues. V lost 0 bases and J lost 3; bases outside the gene matches: 5. CDR3 in DNA: TGTGCCAGCAGCTTGGGCGGGGGGCTGGACTACGAGCAGTACTTC. Residues: CASSLGGGLDYEQYF.

The gene calls are TRBV7-8 and TRBJ1-2; D may be TRBD1 (6 bases). The CDR3 has 14 residues. Deletions cut 7 bases from V and 4 bases from J, with 16 bases between. Looked up from germline, CDR1 is SGHVS and CDR2 is FQNEAQ. The CDR3: CASIEAGRGYGYTF. The CDR3 DNA sequence: TGTGCCAGCATCGAGGCGGGCAGGGGCTATGGCTACACCTTC.

The rearrangement uses TRBV9 and TRBJ2-5; 7 positions match TRBD2. The CDR3 extends over 15 amino acids. After removal of 0 bases from V and 2 bases from J, the junction contained 4 bases not matched to a gene. Per the germline V gene, CDR1 is SGDLS and CDR2 is YYNGEE. The CDR3 region is CASSVGGGTQETQYF. The CDR3 DNA is TGTGCCAGCAGCGTAGGGGGGGGGACTCAAGAGACCCAGTACTTC.

V gene TRBV25-1 combines with J gene TRBJ2-5; the match to TRBD1 covers 9 bases. The ends lost 2 bases at V and 6 bases at J; junction bases unmatched: 4. Germline CDR1 and CDR2: MGHDK and SYGVNS. CDR3 length: 14 amino acids. CDR3 sequence: CASSEGTGPKTQYF. CDR3 DNA: TGTGCCAGCAGTGAAGGGACAGGGCCAAAGACCCAGTACTTC.

This clone came up a few times. The rearrangement joins TRBV27 to TRBJ1-1; unclear D gene. This CDR3 spans 14 amino acids. Germline V CDR1 and CDR2: MNHEY, SMNVEV (reference sequence). The germline V and J ends were trimmed by 6 bases and 1 base, with 12 bases remaining between them. CDR3 protein: CASRFNTPNTEAFF. CDR3 nucleotide sequence: TGTGCCAGCAGGTTCAATACACCGAACACTGAAGCTTTCTTT.

The V and J genes are TRBV4-1 and TRBJ2-3; 12 nucleotides agree with TRBD2. The germline V gene encodes CDR1 MGHRA and CDR2 YSYEKL. V shed 4 bases and J 6 bases; nucleotides not matched to a gene: 26. The CDR3 totals 22 residues. The CDR3 here is CASSPFHLPKRLAGVILDTQYF. For the CDR3, the DNA is TGCGCCAGCAGCCCGTTCCACCTACCGAAAAGACTAGCGGGAGTAATTTTGGATACGCAGTATTTT.

Turning to this clone: Other DNA sequences in the sample encode the same CDR3. The gene calls are TRBV6-1 and TRBJ1-5; D possibly corresponds to TRBD1 (5 bases). CDR1 is MNHNS, CDR2 SASEGT, per germline. Trimming stripped 9 bases from V and 6 bases from J, with 21 bases between. The CDR3 consists of 15 residues. The CDR3 loop reads CASTPGLGRGQPQHF. DNA for the CDR3: TGTGCCAGTACACCGGGTCTTGGAAGGGGTCAGCCCCAGCATTTT.

The chain recombines TRBV30 with TRBJ1-1; no definite D call. The CDR3 runs 13 residues. Between the trimmed V and J ends, which lost 1 base and 6 bases, there was a span of 12 bases. The germline V gene encodes CDR1 GTSNPN and CDR2 SVGIG (reference sequence). The CDR3 bases are TGTGCCTGGAGTGACGGGGAAGGGCCTGAAGCTTTCTTT. Protein product: CAWSDGEGPEAFF.

The chain combines TRBV5-1 with TRBJ2-3; D unclear. The V gene's germline CDR1 is SGHRS and CDR2 YFSETQ. CDR3 length: 14 residues. Trimming took 0 bases from V and 0 from J, leaving 5 bases between them. In DNA, the CDR3 is TGCGCCAGCAGCTTGGGTCCTAGCACAGATACGCAGTATTTT. This encodes CASSLGPSTDTQYF.

The chain carries TRBV25-1 and TRBJ1-2; TRBD1 agrees at 10 bases. CDR1 and CDR2 (germline): MGHDK, SYGVNS. The CDR3 length is 16 residues. V shed 2 bases, J shed 1 base, and the junction held 4 bases outside the gene matches. This chain's CDR3 is CASSERTGGYNYGYTF. In DNA form, the CDR3 reads TGTGCCAGCAGTGAAAGGACAGGGGGGTATAACTATGGCTACACCTTC.

This rearrangement joins TRBV4-1 to TRBJ2-6; D is uncertain. The germline gives CDR1 MGHRA, CDR2 YSYEKL. V was pared by 4 bases and J by 4 bases, with 8 bases between. CDR3 length equals 14 residues. The CDR3 DNA sequence: TGCGCCAGCAGCCCTCCGACAGGGGCCAACGTCCTGACTTTC. This sequence encodes CASSPPTGANVLTF.

This clone was detected only a few times. The V and J genes are TRBV19 and TRBJ1-1; D is unresolved. CDR1 is LNHDA, CDR2 SQIVND, per germline (reference sequence). This CDR3 region has 13 residues. The ends were cut back, 5 bases at V and 1 base at J, with 8 bases in the middle. CDR3 loop: CASSEVGNTEAFF. The CDR3 nucleotides read TGTGCCAGTAGTGAGGTGGGGAACACTGAAGCTTTCTTT.

The chain links TRBV5-1 to TRBJ1-1; 12 nucleotides line up with TRBD1. The CDR3 runs 15 residues. The ends lost 4 bases at V and 6 bases at J; junction bases unmatched: 7. The germline CDR1 and CDR2 sequences are SGHRS and YFSETQ. The DNA for the CDR3 is TGCGCCAGCAGCCCGTCGGGACAGGGGGCGGCTGAAGCTTTCTTT. Amino acid sequence: CASSPSGQGAAEAFF.

V is TRBV10-3 and J is TRBJ1-2, with TRBD1 matching over 9 bases. From germline, CDR1 is ENHRY and CDR2 SYGVKD. With 4 bases clipped from V and 7 bases from J, the junction kept 1 base outside the gene matches. This CDR3 is built from 12 residues. CDR3 amino acids: CAISGDRAGYTF. The CDR3 nucleotides are TGTGCCATCAGTGGGGACAGGGCTGGCTACACCTTC.

This chain uses TRBV4-2 with TRBJ2-3, with D tentatively TRBD2 (6 bases). V was cut by 0 bases and J by 4 bases, with 17 bases left in between. The CDR3 is 17 residues long. Germline-derived CDR1 and CDR2 are LGHNA and YNFKEQ. DNA for the CDR3: TGTGCCAGCAGCCAAGACGTCGGGACTGACCTAGCAGATACGCAGTATTTT. Residues: CASSQDVGTDLADTQYF.